This T cell receptor beta chain appears in the sequencing data of a study of shared clonotypes between healthy human individuals. This CDR3 comprises 15 residues. Germline assignment: CDR1 SQVTM and CDR2 ANQGSEA. The V and J ends lost 0 bases and 4 bases respectively, with 14 bases between them. Here immunoSEQ multiplex PCR was the method, and the copy in TCRdb shows in-frame clones only, minus some. The sample has hundreds of thousands of clones, roughly 98% seen once; the top ten hold 0.3%. Cells designated naive CD8 were CD45RO-negative and were positively selected for CCR7, with terminally differentiated effector memory CD45RA+ cells excluded. This clone has only one observation.

This receptor was obtained from a man aged 25-45 years in good health. The chain joins TRBV29-1 to TRBJ2-3, with unresolved D. Source material: naive CD8+ T cells sorted from blood. CDR3 in amino acids: CSVEEVAHLADTQYF. In DNA form, the CDR3 reads TGCAGCGTTGAAGAGGTGGCACACCTGGCAGATACGCAGTATTTT.